This TCR beta chain was recorded in a study of cytotoxic CD8 clonotypes in ibrutinib-treated CLL. At the level of the study: Included were some eleven relapsed/refractory and about 15 treatment-naive patients, of whom 17 were IGHV unmutated.

Extraction of approximately 2 micrograms of genomic DNA from cryopreserved PBMCs supplied material for TCR beta libraries. Germline V gene lookup returns CDR1 SNHLY and CDR2 FYNNEI. Unmatched junction bases numbered 8, after V lost 7 bases and J lost 4 bases. The CDR3 covers 15 residues. Generated by immunoSEQ multiplex PCR, the TCRdb table keeps only in-frame clones and is missing some. The table has around 200,000 clones, roughly 79% seen once. The clonotype comes from a human donor with chronic lymphocytic leukemia. This rearrangement joins TRBV2 to TRBJ2-7, with TRBD2 identical over 12 bases. Material: PBMCs, obtained after 12 months of ibrutinib treatment. Here the CDR3 reads CASTPGLAGPYEQYF. The CDR3 nucleotides are TGTGCCAGCACCCCGGGACTAGCGGGCCCATACGAGCAGTACTTC.